The 22 T cell receptor beta chains below come from one sample, sequenced in a study of blood T cells in healthy people across ages. A sample-barcoded 5' primer and a J-beta primer mix were used in a second PCR of roughly 6 to 11 cycles. Via MiXCR, TCRdb re-called the 5' RACE reads, giving one row per CDR3 protein. The sample includes hundreds of thousands of distinct CDR3 sequences, over 45% seen only once; the top ten take roughly 22%. Input material: blood. The source of these receptors is a young man in good health.

The chain combines TRBV4-1 with TRBJ1-2, with 9 bases identical to TRBD1. There are 16 residues in the CDR3. The ends lost 1 base at V and 4 bases at J; junction bases unmatched: 7. CDR1 MGHRA and CDR2 YSYEKL come from the germline V gene. Here the CDR3 DNA reads TGCGCCAGCAGCCAAGCGGGCCGGGACAGGGTCTATGGCTACACCTTC. Amino acids: CASSQAGRDRVYGYTF.

The gene calls are TRBV5-1 and TRBJ1-1, with a possible D match to TRBD1 (5 bases). Trimming stripped 4 bases from V and 0 bases from J, with 16 bases between. CDR1 and CDR2 from the germline V gene are SGHRS and YFSETQ. CDR3 size: 16 residues. CDR3 sequence reads: CASSLDRGALNTEAFF. The CDR3 DNA is TGCGCCAGCAGCCTAGACCGAGGGGCATTGAACACTGAAGCTTTCTTT.

This clonotype was detected only once. The chain recombines TRBV19 with TRBJ2-1; weak D call: TRBD2 (6 bases). Germline CDR1 LNHDA, CDR2 SQIVND (reference sequence). The CDR3 has 15 residues. With 4 bases removed from V and 2 bases from J, the gap between germline ends came to 12 bases. The CDR3 here is CASSKWASAYNEQFF. The CDR3, as DNA: TGTGCCAGTAGTAAATGGGCTAGCGCCTACAATGAGCAGTTCTTC.

In DNA form, the CDR3 reads TGTGCCTGGAGTAGAGGGGGCTATGGCTACACCTTC. Its translation: CAWSRGGYGYTF. The V call is TRBV30, the J call TRBJ1-2, with D possibly being TRBD1 (6 bases). Germline V gene sequence: CDR1 GTSNPN, CDR2 SVGIG (reference sequence). The CDR3 has 12 residues. Trimming left V 2 bases short and J 4 bases short, with 8 bases between.

The chain is built from TRBV20-1 and TRBJ1-1; no reliable D call. This CDR3 spans 14 amino acids. The germline V gene encodes CDR1 DFQATT and CDR2 SNEGSKA (reference sequence). V was shortened by 1 base and J by 0 bases, with 9 bases between the two germline ends. CDR3 amino acids: CSARGVPMNTEAFF. CDR3 sequence (DNA): TGCAGTGCTAGAGGTGTTCCAATGAACACTGAAGCTTTCTTT.

By sample share, this clonotype is medium-sized. The V and J genes are TRBV20-1 and TRBJ2-1, with D hard to call. The CDR3 has 13 amino acids. The germline V gene encodes CDR1 DFQATT and CDR2 SNEGSKA (reference sequence). V was shortened by 3 bases and J by 6 bases, with 12 bases between the two germline ends. CDR3 amino acids: CSASGVVPNEQFF. CDR3 coding DNA: TGCAGTGCTAGCGGTGTAGTTCCCAATGAGCAGTTCTTC.

The chain is built from TRBV27 and TRBJ2-4; D might be TRBD1 (6 bases). Germline loops: CDR1 MNHEY, CDR2 SMNVEV (reference sequence). V lost 5 bases, J lost 3 bases, and 8 bases lay in between. This CDR3 spans 13 amino acids. The DNA for the CDR3 is TGTGCCAGCAGTGAGGGGGTCAAAAACATTCAGTACTTC. The encoded protein is CASSEGVKNIQYF.

This clonotype has a handful of counts. The rearrangement uses TRBV5-1 and TRBJ2-5; 10 nucleotides match TRBD1. The CDR3 consists of 14 residues. J gave up 11 bases and V 4 bases, and 11 bases lay outside the gene matches. CDR1 is SGHRS and CDR2 is YFSETQ in the germline V gene. DNA for the CDR3: TGCGCCAGCAGCCCGCGGGACAGGGGTAATGAGCAGTACTTC. Its translation is CASSPRDRGNEQYF. Filled out from reference TRBV5-1 and TRBJ2-5, the complete variable domain reads KAGVTQTPRYLIKTRGQQVTLSCSPISGHRSVSWYQQTPGQGLQFLFEYFSETQRNKGNFPGRFSGRQFSNSRSEMNVSTLELGDSALYLCASSPRDRGNEQYFGPGTRLLVL.

This chain connects TRBV5-1 to TRBJ2-3; a possible D gene is TRBD1 (7 bases). In germline, CDR1 is SGHRS, CDR2 YFSETQ. Trimming pared 2 bases from V and 3 bases from J, leaving 22 bases between. The CDR3 extends over 18 amino acids. The CDR3 here is CASSFGGGVSARTDTQYF. DNA of the CDR3: TGCGCCAGCAGCTTCGGAGGGGGCGTCTCAGCTAGGACAGATACGCAGTATTTT.

This clonotype showed up just once. The chain combines TRBV30 with TRBJ2-1, with 8 bases identical to TRBD2. V gave up 5 bases and J gave up 8 bases; unmatched junction bases: 5. Germline V gene sequence: CDR1 GTSNPN, CDR2 SVGIG (reference sequence). This CDR3 contains 12 residues. The CDR3, as DNA: TGTGCCTGGGCGGCGGGGGGTTATGAGCAGTTCTTC. Translated, it gives CAWAAGGYEQFF.

This chain connects TRBV27 to TRBJ2-5, with a weak D call TRBD2 (6 bases). Trimming cost V 6 bases and J 2 bases, with 16 bases left between them. Germline lookup yields CDR1 MNHEY and CDR2 SMNVEV (reference sequence). This CDR3 spans 15 amino acids. CDR3 region: CASSPGLKKQETQYF. CDR3 bases: TGTGCCAGCAGCCCGGGACTCAAGAAACAAGAGACCCAGTACTTC.

V usage is TRBV25-1 and J usage is TRBJ1-2; 8 bases are a match to TRBD1. Trimming removed 3 bases from V and 3 bases from J; junction bases left unmatched: 6. The V gene's germline CDR1 is MGHDK and CDR2 SYGVNS. This CDR3 has 15 amino acids. As DNA, the CDR3 is TGTGCCAGCAGTGAGTGGGACAGGTACTACTATGGCTACACCTTC. This encodes CASSEWDRYYYGYTF.

This chain links TRBV4-2 with TRBJ2-6; D uncertain. The length of the CDR3 is 16 residues. Per the germline V gene, CDR1 is LGHNA and CDR2 is YNFKEQ. Deletions cut 0 bases from V and 0 bases from J, with 6 bases between. The CDR3 nucleotides are TGTGCCAGCAGCCAAGAATCTCGCTCTGGGGCCAACGTCCTGACTTTC. Translated: CASSQESRSGANVLTF.

V is TRBV11-2 and J is TRBJ2-5; TRBD1 matches 8 bases. The last part of the DNA fits TRBJ2-7 better; the J call may be wrong. Per germline, CDR1 SGHAT and CDR2 FQNNGV. The CDR3 has 15 residues. The CDR3 loop is CASTVGQGSRCEQYF. For the CDR3, the DNA is TGTGCCAGCACCGTTGGACAGGGAAGCCGATGCGAGCAGTACTTC.

The table lists this clonotype with a few counts. The chain uses TRBV6-2 or TRBV6-3 and TRBJ2-7; TRBD2 agrees at 7 bases. V lost 5 bases and J lost 4; bases outside the gene matches: 5. The CDR3 extends over 13 amino acids. CDR1 is MNHEY, CDR2 SVGEGT, per germline. CDR3 amino acids: CASSPGGRYEQYF. The CDR3 DNA is TGTGCCAGCAGTCCGGGAGGAAGGTACGAGCAGTACTTC.

The chain links TRBV6-6 to TRBJ1-1, with D hard to call. V was trimmed by 6 bases and J by 0 bases, leaving 11 bases between them. The CDR3 is 14 residues long. Germline values: CDR1 MNHNY, CDR2 SVGAGI (reference sequence). CDR3 sequence: CASRAKLMNTEAFF. CDR3 DNA: TGTGCCAGCAGGGCAAAACTAATGAACACTGAAGCTTTCTTT.

This clonotype came up a few times. The genes are TRBV29-1 and TRBJ2-1; TRBD1 matches 7 bases. The germline gives CDR1 SQVTM, CDR2 ANQGSEA. The V gene end was trimmed by 3 bases and the J gene end by 4 bases; junction bases not matched to a gene: 6. This CDR3 spans 14 amino acids. DNA for the CDR3: TGCAGCGTTGACGACAGGGTGGCGTACAATGAGCAGTTCTTC. Translating gives CSVDDRVAYNEQFF.

This chain joins TRBV12-3 or TRBV12-4 and TRBJ2-2; 11 bases line up with TRBD2. The CDR3 runs to 18 residues. J was trimmed by 0 bases and V by 4 bases; bases with no gene match: 7. Here the CDR3 reads CASSSALAGGPNTGELFF. The CDR3 DNA follows: TGTGCCAGCAGTTCTGCCCTAGCGGGAGGTCCGAACACCGGGGAGCTGTTTTTT.

This chain joins TRBV20-1 and TRBJ2-7; 7 nucleotides match TRBD2. V lost 6 bases to trimming and J lost 5 bases; unmatched junction nucleotides: 13. Germline-derived CDR1 and CDR2 are DFQATT and SNEGSKA (reference sequence). The CDR3 loop spans 14 amino acids. The CDR3 here is CSALGATSSNEQYF. The CDR3 DNA is TGCAGTGCCCTGGGAGCGACTAGCTCAAACGAGCAGTACTTC.

This sequence joins TRBV30 and TRBJ1-2, with D hard to call. Trimming removed 0 bases from V and 4 bases from J, with 3 bases in between. There are 11 residues in the CDR3. Germline lookup yields CDR1 GTSNPN and CDR2 SVGIG (reference sequence). The DNA of the CDR3 is TGTGCCTGGAGTGTACTCTATGGCTACACCTTC. Residues: CAWSVLYGYTF.

At least ten counts were recorded for this clonotype. J is TRBJ2-1 and V is TRBV27; 11 bases are a match to TRBD2. Germline CDR1 and CDR2: MNHEY and SMNVEV (reference sequence). The CDR3 length is 15 residues. V lost 8 bases, J lost 4 bases, and 7 bases stayed unmatched. CDR3 amino acids: CASGPGLAVYNEQFF. The CDR3 bases are TGTGCCAGCGGCCCGGGACTAGCGGTTTACAATGAGCAGTTCTTC.

CDR3 region: CASSEIGNTEAFF. The CDR3 DNA reads TGTGCCAGCAGTGAAATCGGGAACACTGAAGCTTTCTTT. V usage is TRBV6-1 and J usage is TRBJ1-1; no clear D gene. V was shortened by 2 bases and J by 1 base, with 5 bases between the two germline ends. This CDR3 contains 13 residues. Germline CDR1 and CDR2: MNHNS and SASEGT.